The source of this T cell receptor beta chain is a study of response to subunit inactivated influenza vaccine. Study findings and constraints: It was suggested by the authors that few new T cells are recruited by each seasonal influenza vaccination.

Comment on this clonotype: Antigen: not known.

TCRdb ran MiXCR on the RT-PCR reads and lists one entry per CDR3 protein. The data show approximately 500,000 distinct CDR3 sequences, over 10% seen once. The V end lost 1 base, the J end lost 8 bases, and 9 bases lay between the germline ends. CDR1 and CDR2 from the germline V gene are LGHDT and YNNKEL (reference sequence). The CDR3 sequence is 13 residues long. This clonotype was obtained from a man aged 50-60 years who received an inactivated influenza vaccine. Specimen: PBMCs from blood, collected 45 days after vaccination. This chain uses TRBV3-1 with TRBJ2-1, with D possibly being TRBD2 (7 bases). DNA for the CDR3: TGTGCCAGCAGCCAAGTCGGGGGGCATGAGCAGTTCTTC. Translated, it gives CASSQVGGHEQFF.